Listed below are T cell receptor beta chains from one sample, sequenced in a study of response to subunit inactivated influenza vaccine. MiXCR was run by TCRdb on the RT-PCR reads, yielding one entry per CDR3 protein. The profile shows about 520,000 distinct CDR3 sequences, roughly 23% of them singletons. Sample: CD4+ T cells sorted from PBMCs, taken 5 days after vaccination. The receptor set was obtained from a man in his forties or fifties who received an inactivated influenza vaccine. Both conserved end residues are part of each CDR3. A D gene is named only where the DNA matches it firmly. Part of the rows lack a size; the others show once, few, many or a class for expanded clones.

v_gene	d_gene	abundance	j_gene	CDR3nt	CDR3aa
TRBV10-3	TRBD2	few	TRBJ2-5	TGTGCCATCAGTGAGTCCATAAGCGGGGCAAAGACCCAGTACTTC	CAISESISGAKTQYF
TRBV7-2	NA	NA	TRBJ2-7	TGTGCCAGCAGCCTCATGCGGGGACAGAGCTACGAGCAGTACTTC	CASSLMRGQSYEQYF
TRBV12-3/TRBV12-4	NA	few	TRBJ1-1	TGTGCCAGCAGTTTAGGGACAGCCCAAGCTTTCTTT	CASSLGTAQAFF
TRBV11-2	TRBD1	once	TRBJ2-1	TGTGCCAGCAGCAAAGGGACAGGGGGGTACAATGAGCAGTTCTTC	CASSKGTGGYNEQFF
TRBV24-1	TRBD2	few	TRBJ2-3	TGTGCCACCAGTGACCCCGGGACTAGGGGCACAGATACGCAGTATTTT	CATSDPGTRGTDTQYF
TRBV7-9	TRBD2	NA	TRBJ2-7	TGTGCCAGCAGCTTAGAGGGGGGACTAGTATCGTTCGAGCAGTACTTC	CASSLEGGLVSFEQYF
TRBV7-9	NA	many	TRBJ2-7	TGTGCCAGCAGCTCGTACCAGCGGTGGGGATACGAGCAGTACTTC	CASSSYQRWGYEQYF
TRBV20-1	NA	few	TRBJ2-2	TGCAGTGCTAAACCCATACCAGGGAGCACCGGGGAGCTGTTTTTT	CSAKPIPGSTGELFF
TRBV18	TRBD1	NA	TRBJ1-1	TGTGCCAGCTCACCACCGATGGCAGGGGGGACCACTGAAGCTTTCTTT	CASSPPMAGGTTEAFF
TRBV10-3	NA	NA	TRBJ2-7	TGTGCCATCAGTGAGTCACGCAGCGCAACCTACGAGCAGTACTTC	CAISESRSATYEQYF
TRBV12-3/TRBV12-4	TRBD2	few	TRBJ2-5	TGTGCCAGCAGGCCTAGCGGGGGGGCCCGGGAGACCCAGTACTTC	CASRPSGGARETQYF
TRBV20-1	NA	NA	TRBJ2-7	TGCAGTGCCACCTCGGGGGGGCAGGGGGCAGGCGAGCAGTACTTC	CSATSGGQGAGEQYF
TRBV10-3	NA	NA	TRBJ2-5	TGTGCAACGGGGGGCGCTAGCCAAGAGACCCAGTACTTC	CATGGASQETQYF
TRBV5-1	TRBD1	NA	TRBJ1-1	TGCGCCAGCAGCTTGGTGTTGACAGGGGACTCTGAAGCTTTCTTT	CASSLVLTGDSEAFF
TRBV6-1	NA	many	TRBJ1-2	TGTGCCAGCAGTCCTTTTCTTAACTATGGCTACACCTTC	CASSPFLNYGYTF
TRBV5-5	TRBD1	many	TRBJ1-5	TGTGCCAGCAGCCTAGGGACAGGGCCTTATCAGCCCCAGCATTTT	CASSLGTGPYQPQHF
TRBV7-9	NA	NA	TRBJ2-7	TGTGCCAGCAGCGGGCAGTCTTTCGGCGAGCAGTACTTC	CASSGQSFGEQYF
TRBV7-2	TRBD2	NA	TRBJ2-3	TGTGCCAGCAGCCCGAGACTAGCGGGAAACACGCAGTATTTT	CASSPRLAGNTQYF
TRBV6-2/TRBV6-3	NA	many	TRBJ2-5	TGTGCCAGCAGTCCTCTGGAGACCCAGTACTTC	CASSPLETQYF
TRBV6-5	NA	few	TRBJ2-3	TGTGCCAGCACGGGGAATTGGCAGGATACGCAGTATTTT	CASTGNWQDTQYF
TRBV5-1	NA	few	TRBJ2-2	TGCGCCAGCAGCTTGGAACTTAGTCGCGGGGAGCTGTTTTTT	CASSLELSRGELFF
TRBV27	NA	NA	TRBJ2-3	TGTGCCAGCAGTTTATCCGGGACTCCCACCGCAGATACGCAGTATTTT	CASSLSGTPTADTQYF
TRBV5-1	TRBD2	few	TRBJ2-1	TGCGCCAGCAGCTTGGAAGGACTAGCGCGCAATGAGCAGTTCTTC	CASSLEGLARNEQFF
TRBV20-1	NA	few	TRBJ2-3	TGCAGTGCTAGAGAGTTGGCCTCACCCGGGGATACGCAGTATTTT	CSARELASPGDTQYF
TRBV9	NA	NA	TRBJ2-2	TGTGCCAGCAGCGTCCAGGGAGGCACCGGGGAGCTGTTTTTT	CASSVQGGTGELFF
TRBV5-1	NA	few	TRBJ1-1	TGCGCCAGCTCCCAACAGGTCGCTAACACTGAAGCTTTCTTT	CASSQQVANTEAFF
TRBV6-5	TRBD1	NA	TRBJ2-3	TGTGCCAGCAGTTTGACAGGGGGTCAAGGGACAGATACGCAGTATTTT	CASSLTGGQGTDTQYF
TRBV15	NA	few	TRBJ2-3	TGTGCCACCAGCCCGCGGTCTTCAAACACAGATACGCAGTATTTT	CATSPRSSNTDTQYF
TRBV20-1	NA	NA	TRBJ2-7	TGCAGTGCTAGCGGGGGGCCGAGCTCCTACGAGCAGTACTTC	CSASGGPSSYEQYF
TRBV20-1	NA	NA	TRBJ2-2	TGCAGTGCTAGAATCGGCGGAGCAACGAACACCGGGGAGCTGTTTTTT	CSARIGGATNTGELFF
TRBV29-1	NA	NA	TRBJ2-7	TGCAGCGTGGGACTGCCCGGTTTGGCGCAGTACTTC	CSVGLPGLAQYF
TRBV20-1	TRBD1	NA	TRBJ1-5	TGCAGTGCTGCACAGGGGGCTCAAGGAGGTAGTCAGCCCCAGCATTTT	CSAAQGAQGGSQPQHF
TRBV24-1	NA	NA	TRBJ2-1	TGTGCCACCAGTGGAGGAAAAGGGTCGGTGGATGAGCAGTTCTTC	CATSGGKGSVDEQFF
TRBV7-2	TRBD2	few	TRBJ2-2	TGTGCCAGCAGCGGAAGCGGGGGGAACACCGGGGAGCTGTTTTTT	CASSGSGGNTGELFF
TRBV3-1	TRBD2	NA	TRBJ2-3	TGTGCCAGCAGCCGGGAGCGGGGACGCACAGATACGCAGTATTTT	CASSRERGRTDTQYF
TRBV28	NA	NA	TRBJ2-5	TGTGCCAGCAGAAGGTTCTTAGCGGAACAAGAGACCCAGTACTTC	CASRRFLAEQETQYF
TRBV6-2/TRBV6-3	TRBD1	few	TRBJ2-1	TGTGCCAGCAGTTACCGGGACAGGGGAGAGCAGTTCTTC	CASSYRDRGEQFF
TRBV4-3	NA	NA	TRBJ2-4	TGCGCCAGCAGCCCCGGGACAACCAAAAACATTCAGTACTTC	CASSPGTTKNIQYF
TRBV12-3/TRBV12-4	NA	NA	TRBJ2-7	TGTGCCAGCAGTTCCCGAAGGAGCTCCTACGAGCAGTACTTC	CASSSRRSSYEQYF
TRBV18	NA	NA	TRBJ2-5	TGTGCCAGCTCACCGAAGATACAGGCTTCGGTACAAGAGACCCAGTACTTC	CASSPKIQASVQETQYF
TRBV7-9	NA	NA	TRBJ1-2	TGTGCCAGCAGCCCCCCGGCGGCCGGTGGCTACACCTTC	CASSPPAAGGYTF